What follows is one T cell receptor beta chain and its context. The specificity of this receptor is unknown. A much larger clone differs from this one at a single base, so this may be a read error. Donors were about 36 systemically healthy Caucasian individuals from Russia aged about 6 to 100 years. Approximately 11 milliliters of peripheral blood were drawn from each donor into EDTA-treated Vacutainer tubes. PBMCs were isolated by Ficoll-Paque density-gradient centrifugation, with at least 6 million obtained per sample. Total RNA was extracted from PBMCs with Trizol reagent, with at least 5.5 micrograms obtained per sample. For every donor, an aliquot of PBMCs went through flow cytometry to measure the percentages of naive CD45RAhigh/CD27high T cells. From cysteine to phenylalanine, the CDR3 is 14 amino acids long. Of all the DNA, just the CDR3 is kept, 42 bases in frame from base 1. Ends trimmed: V by 5 bases, J by 7 bases; bases unmatched to a gene: 8.

The source of the sample is a study of blood T cells in healthy people across ages (dated by TCRdb to the mid-2010s). Describing the broader study: In model experiments, template switching captured about one uniquely barcoded TCR beta cDNA molecule for every two T cells. For two donors (one aged 18 to 30 and one aged 80 or older), the study analyzed two additional independent replicas of 1 million unique cDNA reads from the same blood draw. The study measured age-related changes in TCR beta repertoire diversity using deep sequencing normalized with unique cDNA molecular identifiers. The donors were divided into four age groups: young (average around 16 years), middle-aged (about 40), aged (about 60) and long-lived (roughly 86).

The library was generated by 5' RACE. Data came from an Illumina HiSeq 2500. The second PCR ran for about 7 to 11 cycles and used a J-beta primer mix along with a sample-barcoded 5' primer. A template-switch 5' adaptor carrying 12 random nucleotides introduced a unique molecular identifier onto each TCR beta cDNA molecule. Each sample yielded at least 2.5 million CDR3-containing paired-end reads. All of the RNA was converted into first-strand cDNA using the Mint cDNA synthesis kit, with a TRBC-specific oligonucleotide serving as the primer. Following uracil-DNA glycosylase treatment, a first 18-cycle PCR with universal primers M1SS and BC2_uni_R was performed on all cDNA. On the study's bioinformatics: Each sample was normalized by randomly selecting 1 million high-quality reads, each carrying a distinct molecular identifier. Instead of being binned into consensus sequences, reads with shared molecular identifiers were discarded. MiTCR, run with a Q25 quality threshold and the strictest error-elimination algorithm, handled CDR3 identification, clonotype clustering and error correction. A nonparametric unseen species model with Euler transformation was used to estimate lower-bound total TCR beta diversity. The raw public data were reprocessed by TCRdb itself: fastp quality trimming at Q25, MiXCR clonotype calling, in-frame beta chains only. Entries are consolidated by CDR3 protein sequence, retaining the most common genes and DNA. These V and J calls are TCRdb output, not the study's own analysis. A total of some 930,000 distinct CDR3 sequences appear in this sample, 25% to 35% of them only once. The ten top clones hold around 9.6% of the sample.

The research as a whole found: Observed TCR beta diversity correlated strongly with the percentage of naive T cells measured by flow cytometry. Donor CMV infection status was unknown, potentially confounding age-related changes in expanded clonotypes. Compared with the aged group, the long-lived group had more naive CD4+ T cells, fewer expanded clones and increased TCR diversity, suggesting age selection. Because profiling used bulk unsorted PBMCs, naive and antigen-experienced compartments could not be compared conclusively. Estimates of total diversity from one million sequenced T cells were regarded as lower bounds and underestimates. As age increased, observed TCR beta diversity per million T cells dropped in a roughly linear way, and a significant reduction was already evident by age 40.

The same specimen was also included in a second study, on T cells of mothers and their children. The second study also describes: Nine systemically healthy Caucasian individuals served as donors, namely three mothers together with their six children. cDNA synthesis used all of the extracted RNA, with around 1.5 ug of RNA in each 15 ul reaction. In the second PCR, the M1S primer added sample barcodes and 2-4 random nucleotides. Over 10 million TCR beta CDR3 reads came from each mother, compared with some 3.1 million reads from each child. Thymic selection shapes the output of TCR recombination in a similar way in related and unrelated pairs, and inherited differences have a minor effect. Normalized repertoire overlap in related mother-child pairs was always slightly higher than in unrelated mother-child pairs, but the difference was never significant. Persistent microchimeric T cell clones were not detected, at a sensitivity of around 99 clones per million clonotypes. Deep NGS was used in the study to compare the TCR beta repertoires of mothers and children and to look for features that separate related mother-child pairs from unrelated individuals. The mean age was roughly 40 +/- 4 years for the mothers and around 11 +/- 4 years for the children. After adapter ligation with NEBNext reagents, the libraries were sequenced on Illumina HiSeq 2000 with 100+100 nt paired-end reads. To prevent cross-contamination, the mother and child libraries were prepared a month apart and were sequenced in separate runs. Each donor had between roughly 450,000 and 2,100,000 distinct TCR beta clonotypes identified. Naive TCR beta clonotypes were estimated from low-frequency clonotypes matched to each donor's FACS-determined naive share, without sorting.

The rearrangement combines TRBV12-3 or TRBV12-4 with TRBJ1-2, with 9 central nucleotides matching TRBD1. This clonotype originated in a woman aged 40 to 55 in good health. The sequenced material came from blood. The nucleotides are TGTGCCAGCAGTCCGGACAGGGGTGGTGGTGGCTACACCTTC. It specifies CASSPDRGGGGYTF.